The next 20 T cell receptor beta chains were all read from a single sample in a study of identical twins. TCRdb re-called the 5' RACE reads with MiXCR, one entry per CDR3 protein. The table lists under 250,000 distinct CDR3 sequences, 9.4% of them singletons, with about 5% in the top ten. The sample taken for sequencing was memory (CD45RO+) T cells sorted from blood. These receptors all stem from a woman between 18 and 29 years old in good health.

This clonotype was seen repeatedly, ten times or more. V gene TRBV20-1 combines with J gene TRBJ2-5; 9 bases fit TRBD2. Germline loops: CDR1 DFQATT, CDR2 SNEGSKA (reference sequence). The CDR3 sequence is 17 residues long. V lost 1 base, J lost 4 bases, and 13 bases stayed unmatched. The CDR3 DNA reads TGCAGTGCTAGAGGTGGGGGAAGACTAGCGGCAAGAGAGACCCAGTACTTC. It is translated as CSARGGGRLAARETQYF.

The rearrangement links TRBV7-8 to TRBJ2-3; D is undetermined. The V gene lost 1 base and the J gene lost 0 bases, with 14 bases spanning the gap. Germline CDR1 and CDR2: SGHVS and FQNEAQ. This CDR3 comprises 17 residues. CDR3: CASSLVSAGTSTDTQYF. The DNA for the CDR3 is TGTGCCAGCAGCTTAGTGTCGGCAGGAACAAGCACAGATACGCAGTATTTT.

DNA for the CDR3: TGTGCCAGCAGCCAACCACAGGGGGTAGAGACCCAGTACTTC. Translated: CASSQPQGVETQYF. The chain couples TRBV14 to TRBJ2-5, with TRBD1 matching over 8 bases. V lost 2 bases to trimming and J lost 4 bases; unmatched junction nucleotides: 3. From germline, CDR1 is SGHDN and CDR2 FVKESK. The CDR3 spans 14 residues.

The sample holds a few counts of this clonotype. V is TRBV20-1 and J is TRBJ2-7; 8 bases agree with TRBD2. Germline V CDR1 and CDR2: DFQATT, SNEGSKA (reference sequence). The V gene end was trimmed by 0 bases and the J gene end by 1 base; junction bases not matched to a gene: 5. CDR3 length: 15 amino acids. CDR3: CSARDRTSRSYEQYF. The CDR3 nucleotides are TGCAGTGCTAGAGACAGGACTAGCAGATCCTACGAGCAGTACTTC.

This clonotype occurred many times. The rearrangement links TRBV12-3 or TRBV12-4 to TRBJ2-3; D possibly matches TRBD1 or TRBD2 (6 bases each). Deletions cut 8 bases from V and 7 bases from J, with 22 bases between. This CDR3 spans 15 amino acids. The CDR3 sequence is CASVYKGGHRNTQYF. In DNA, the CDR3 is TGTGCCAGCGTTTACAAAGGGGGGCACCGTAATACGCAGTATTTT.

The V call is TRBV10-2, the J call TRBJ2-1; 12 bases match TRBD1. This CDR3 is 14 amino acids long. V was clipped by 10 bases and J by 7 bases; unmatched bases: 8. The V gene's germline CDR1 is WSHSY and CDR2 SAAADI. CDR3 sequence (DNA): TGCGCCACCGGGACAGGGGGCGCGGTAAATGAGCAGTTCTTC. Translation: CATGTGGAVNEQFF.

V usage is TRBV4-2 and J usage is TRBJ2-5, with D possibly being TRBD2 (5 bases). CDR1 is LGHNA and CDR2 is YNFKEQ in the germline V gene. V gave up 4 bases and J gave up 4 bases, with 16 bases separating them. This CDR3 comprises 15 residues. CDR3 region: CASSPRLRDGETQYF. In nucleotides, the CDR3 is TGTGCCAGCAGCCCCCGTTTACGGGATGGAGAGACCCAGTACTTC.

This clonotype has ten or more counts. The genes are TRBV12-3 or TRBV12-4 and TRBJ1-6; D is unresolved. With 9 bases removed from V and 3 bases from J, the gap between germline ends came to 9 bases. The CDR3 is made up of 13 amino acids. CDR3 sequence (DNA): TGTGCCAGTTTAAAGGTCTATAATTCACCCCTCCACTTT. Protein product: CASLKVYNSPLHF.

This clonotype was seen repeatedly, ten times or more. This chain links TRBV7-2 with TRBJ2-7; D gene uncertain. The CDR3 loop spans 11 amino acids. Germline-derived CDR1 and CDR2 are SGHTA and FQGNSA. V was pared by 8 bases and J by 2 bases, with 7 bases between. Here the CDR3 DNA reads TGTGCCAGCGGACGACCCTACGAGCAGTACTTC. It specifies CASGRPYEQYF.

This clonotype occurred a few times. The chain carries TRBV12-3 or TRBV12-4 and TRBJ2-2; D unclear. V was clipped by 6 bases and J by 6 bases, with 8 bases between them. The CDR3 runs 12 residues. The CDR3 region has the DNA TGTGCCAGCAGCAATCATCCCGGGGAGCTGTTTTTT. Amino acids: CASSNHPGELFF.

The rearrangement joins TRBV11-2 to TRBJ1-5; D remains unclear. Trimming removed 3 bases from V and 6 bases from J, with 9 bases in between. The CDR3 consists of 13 residues. Germline CDR1 SGHAT, CDR2 FQNNGV. CDR3 DNA sequence: TGTGCCAGCAGCTTCACCCTCGGTCAGCCCCAGCATTTT. This sequence encodes CASSFTLGQPQHF.

This clonotype was detected only a few times. V gene TRBV6-5 combines with J gene TRBJ1-6; 7 bases match TRBD1. V gave up 2 bases and J gave up 8 bases; unmatched junction bases: 3. Germline loops: CDR1 MNHEY, CDR2 SVGAGI. The CDR3 is made up of 14 amino acids. The CDR3 region is CASSYAGGYSPLHF. CDR3 coding DNA: TGTGCCAGCAGTTACGCAGGGGGTTATTCACCCCTCCACTTT.

The chain uses TRBV18 and TRBJ2-3; unclear D gene. Germline lookup yields CDR1 KGHSH and CDR2 LQKENI. Trimming pared 1 base from V and 0 bases from J, leaving 14 bases between. This CDR3 is 17 amino acids long. CDR3 in DNA: TGTGCCAGCTCACCACAAATGGCGGCGTCTAGCACAGATACGCAGTATTTT. It encodes CASSPQMAASSTDTQYF.

Many counts were recorded for this clonotype. The chain carries TRBV10-3 and TRBJ1-2; D is uncertain. CDR3 length equals 13 residues. The germline gives CDR1 ENHRY, CDR2 SYGVKD. The V end was cut by 3 bases, the J end by 5 bases, with 10 bases between. DNA for the CDR3: TGTGCCATCAGTGAAAAAGGAGGGTATGGCTACACCTTC. Protein product: CAISEKGGYGYTF.

This clonotype was seen at least ten times. This rearrangement joins TRBV14 to TRBJ1-1; D remains ambiguous. In germline, CDR1 is SGHDN, CDR2 FVKESK. V was trimmed by 2 bases and J by 4 bases, leaving 17 bases between them. This CDR3 has 16 residues. The CDR3 sequence: CASSQSIGHVGTEAFF. CDR3 sequence (DNA): TGTGCCAGCAGCCAATCGATAGGGCACGTGGGCACTGAAGCTTTCTTT.

The table lists this clonotype with a few counts. The chain has TRBV9 and TRBJ1-1; D remains unclear. Between the trimmed V and J ends, which lost 6 bases and 1 base, there was a span of 13 bases. Germline CDR1 reads SGDLS; CDR2 reads YYNGEE. The CDR3 length is 14 residues. CDR3 in amino acids: CASTLRAQNTEAFF. The CDR3 nucleotides read TGTGCCAGCACCCTCCGAGCACAGAACACTGAAGCTTTCTTT.

CDR3 DNA sequence: TGCAGCGTAGGGTACGGCACTGAAGCTTTCTTT. Translated, it gives CSVGYGTEAFF. The chain recombines TRBV29-1 with TRBJ1-1; D is ambiguous. The CDR3 spans 11 residues. The V and J ends lost 6 bases and 4 bases respectively, with 9 bases between them. Per germline, CDR1 SQVTM and CDR2 ANQGSEA. The full variable domain, with the rest looked up from reference TRBV29-1 and TRBJ1-1, is SAVISQKPSRDICQRGTSLTIQCQVDSQVTMMFWYRQQPGQSLTLIATANQGSEATYESGFVIDKFPISRPNLTFSTLTVSNMSPEDSSIYLCSVGYGTEAFFGQGTRLTVV.

The chain links TRBV20-1 to TRBJ2-2; 7 nucleotides line up with TRBD1. The CDR3 is 15 residues long. V lost 0 bases to trimming and J lost 5 bases; unmatched junction nucleotides: 6. In germline, CDR1 is DFQATT, CDR2 SNEGSKA (reference sequence). CDR3 nucleotides: TGCAGTGCTAGAGAATGGAAGGGGGCGACCGGGGAGCTGTTTTTT. Translation: CSAREWKGATGELFF.

This chain uses TRBV30 with TRBJ2-3, with 8 bases identical to TRBD2. Per germline, CDR1 GTSNPN and CDR2 SVGIG (reference sequence). The junction had 7 bases not matched to a gene; V was cut back by 0 bases and J by 5 bases. The CDR3 is 15 residues long. CDR3 amino acids: CAWSVGGRREDTQYF. The CDR3 coding sequence is TGTGCCTGGAGTGTCGGCGGGAGGCGGGAAGATACGCAGTATTTT.

This clonotype was picked up many times. The rearrangement links TRBV11-1 to TRBJ2-3; the D gene is possibly TRBD2 (6 bases). Germline CDR1 and CDR2: SGHAT and FQDESV (reference sequence). The CDR3 extends over 18 amino acids. V lost 3 bases, J lost 0 bases, and 19 bases lay in between. The CDR3 sequence: CASSFLSGGATSTDTQYF. The CDR3 nucleotides read TGTGCCAGCAGCTTCCTAAGCGGAGGGGCAACTAGCACAGATACGCAGTATTTT.